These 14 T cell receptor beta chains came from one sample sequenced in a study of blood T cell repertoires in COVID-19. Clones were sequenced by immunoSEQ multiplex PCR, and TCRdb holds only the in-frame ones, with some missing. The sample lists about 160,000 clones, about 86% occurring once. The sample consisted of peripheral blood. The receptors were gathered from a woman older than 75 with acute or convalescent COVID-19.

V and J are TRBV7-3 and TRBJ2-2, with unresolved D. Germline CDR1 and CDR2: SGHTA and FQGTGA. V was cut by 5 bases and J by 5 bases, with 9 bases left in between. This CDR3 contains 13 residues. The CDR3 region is CASSPSKTGELFF. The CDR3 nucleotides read TGTGCCAGCAGCCCCAGTAAGACCGGGGAGCTGTTTTTT.

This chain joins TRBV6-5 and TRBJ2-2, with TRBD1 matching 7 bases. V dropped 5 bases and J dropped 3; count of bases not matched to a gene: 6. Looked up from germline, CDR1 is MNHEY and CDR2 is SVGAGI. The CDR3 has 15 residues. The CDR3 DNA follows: TGTGCCAGCAGTCTACGGGACAGAGACACCGGGGAGCTGTTTTTT. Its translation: CASSLRDRDTGELFF.

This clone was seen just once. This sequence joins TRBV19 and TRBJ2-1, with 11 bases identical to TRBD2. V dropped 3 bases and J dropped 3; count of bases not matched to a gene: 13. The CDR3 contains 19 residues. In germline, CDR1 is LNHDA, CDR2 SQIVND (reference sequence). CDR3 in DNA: TGTGCCAGTAGTATGACGGGACTAGCGGCGAAAAGTGACTACAATGAGCAGTTCTTC. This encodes CASSMTGLAAKSDYNEQFF.

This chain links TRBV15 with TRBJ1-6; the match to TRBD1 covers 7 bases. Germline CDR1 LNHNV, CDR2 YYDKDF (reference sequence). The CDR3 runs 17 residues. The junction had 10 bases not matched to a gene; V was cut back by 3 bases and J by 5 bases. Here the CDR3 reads CATSREKGTANNSPLHF. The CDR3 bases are TGTGCCACCAGCAGGGAAAAAGGGACAGCCAATAATTCACCCCTCCACTTT.

The CDR3 sequence is CASSLPSGRASEQYF. Here the CDR3 DNA reads TGTGCCAGCTCACTCCCTAGCGGGAGGGCATCCGAGCAGTACTTC. The gene calls are TRBV18 and TRBJ2-7; 12 bases line up with TRBD2. Germline V gene sequence: CDR1 KGHSH, CDR2 LQKENI. J was trimmed by 6 bases and V by 4 bases; bases with no gene match: 7. The CDR3 covers 15 residues.

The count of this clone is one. CDR3 DNA: TGTGCCAGTAGTCTGCAGGGTATTCGCTCTGGAAACACCATATATTTT. Amino acid sequence: CASSLQGIRSGNTIYF. This chain uses TRBV19 with TRBJ1-3; tentative D call: TRBD1 (5 bases). Germline V gene lookup returns CDR1 LNHDA and CDR2 SQIVND (reference sequence). The CDR3 totals 16 residues. V was cut by 5 bases and J by 0 bases, with 14 bases left in between.

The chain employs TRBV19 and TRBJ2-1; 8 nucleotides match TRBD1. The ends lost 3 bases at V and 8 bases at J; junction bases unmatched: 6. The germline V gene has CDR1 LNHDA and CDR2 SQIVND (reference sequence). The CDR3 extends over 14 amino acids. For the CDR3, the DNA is TGTGCCAGTAGTATTGGCAGGGGGCCGGATGAGCAGTTCTTC. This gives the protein CASSIGRGPDEQFF.

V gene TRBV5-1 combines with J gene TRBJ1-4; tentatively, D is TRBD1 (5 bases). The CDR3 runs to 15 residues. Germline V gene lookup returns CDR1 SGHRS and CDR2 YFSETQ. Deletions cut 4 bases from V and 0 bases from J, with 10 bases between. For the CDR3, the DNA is TGCGCCAGCAGCAAAGACAGAACAACTAATGAAAAACTGTTTTTT. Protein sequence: CASSKDRTTNEKLFF.

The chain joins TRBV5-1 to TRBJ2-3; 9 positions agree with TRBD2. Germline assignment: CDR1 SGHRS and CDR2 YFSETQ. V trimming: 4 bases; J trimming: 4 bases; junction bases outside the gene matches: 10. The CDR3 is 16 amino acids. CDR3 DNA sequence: TGCGCCAGCAGCCCGGTAGCGGGGGCCTTCGCAGATACGCAGTATTTT. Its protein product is CASSPVAGAFADTQYF.

CDR3 amino acids: CASRPRGLAGWGYEQYF. The CDR3 nucleotides are TGTGCCAGCAGACCCCGAGGCCTAGCGGGATGGGGTTACGAGCAGTACTTC. The chain combines TRBV7-2 with TRBJ2-7; TRBD2 matches 9 bases. CDR1 SGHTA and CDR2 FQGNSA come from the germline V gene. J lost 4 bases, V lost 6 bases, and 16 bases had no gene match. This CDR3 comprises 17 residues.

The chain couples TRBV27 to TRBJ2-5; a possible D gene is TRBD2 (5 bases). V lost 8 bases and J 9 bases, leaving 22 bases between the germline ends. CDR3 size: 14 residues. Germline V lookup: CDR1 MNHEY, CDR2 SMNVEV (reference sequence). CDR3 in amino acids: CASSSRRPFRSQYF. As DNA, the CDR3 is TGTGCCAGCTCTTCTCGGAGGCCCTTCAGGTCCCAGTACTTC.

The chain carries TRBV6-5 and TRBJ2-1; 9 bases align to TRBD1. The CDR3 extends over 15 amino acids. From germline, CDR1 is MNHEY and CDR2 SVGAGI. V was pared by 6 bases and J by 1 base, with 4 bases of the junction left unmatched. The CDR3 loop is CASSRGTGSYNEQFF. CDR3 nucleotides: TGTGCCAGCAGCCGAGGGACAGGGTCCTACAATGAGCAGTTCTTC.

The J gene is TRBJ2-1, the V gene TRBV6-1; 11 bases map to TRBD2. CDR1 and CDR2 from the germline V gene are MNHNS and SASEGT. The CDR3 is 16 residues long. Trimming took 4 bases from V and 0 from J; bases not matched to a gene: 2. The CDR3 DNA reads TGTGCCAGCAGTGTAACTAGCGGGAGCTCCTACAATGAGCAGTTCTTC. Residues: CASSVTSGSSYNEQFF.

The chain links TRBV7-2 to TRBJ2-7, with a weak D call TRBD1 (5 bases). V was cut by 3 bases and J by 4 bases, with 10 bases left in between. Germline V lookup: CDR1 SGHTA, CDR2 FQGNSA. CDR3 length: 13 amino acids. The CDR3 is CASSFRDGYEQYF. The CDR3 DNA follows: TGTGCCAGCAGCTTCAGGGATGGATACGAGCAGTACTTC.